These 23 T cell receptor beta chains originate from one sample sequenced in a study of cytomegalovirus exposure and HLA in healthy donors (dated by TCRdb to 2016 to 2017). The library came from the immunoSEQ multiplex PCR assay. The immuneACCESS repertoire file appears here via TCRdb, limited to in-frame rearrangements. These files lack a portion of the clones; in checked studies, under half of the deficit traces to unresolved V genes, and the cause of the others is not known. The sample records 220,000 or so clones, over 80% of which are singletons. The ten biggest clones cover more than 12% of the sample. Sequencing was done on a sample of PBMCs. The receptors were sampled from a woman aged 25 to 39 in good health and CMV-seropositive.

The V and J genes are TRBV5-6 and TRBJ1-1, with 10 bases fitting TRBD1. The CDR3 is made up of 16 amino acids. The V gene's germline CDR1 is SGHDT and CDR2 YYEEEE. J gave up 0 bases and V 4 bases, and 6 bases lay outside the gene matches. The CDR3 spells CASSEDRGYMNTEAFF. In DNA, the CDR3 is TGTGCCAGCAGCGAGGACAGGGGGTACATGAACACTGAAGCTTTCTTT.

The chain combines TRBV2 with TRBJ2-7; D call uncertain. This CDR3 is built from 16 residues. Trimming cost V 9 bases and J 0 bases, with 21 bases left between them. The V gene's germline CDR1 is SNHLY and CDR2 FYNNEI. CDR3 sequence: CASVHQPFRASYEQYF. Written as DNA, the CDR3 is TGTGCCAGTGTGCACCAACCCTTTAGGGCCTCCTACGAGCAGTACTTC.

In this sample, this clone turned up a few times. This chain uses TRBV7-3 with TRBJ1-2; tentatively, D is TRBD1 (5 bases). Trimming stripped 2 bases from V and 2 bases from J, with 6 bases between. The CDR3 is made up of 13 amino acids. Per the germline V gene, CDR1 is SGHTA and CDR2 is FQGTGA. CDR3 sequence (DNA): TGTGCCAGCAGCTTAGACAGCAACTATGGCTACACCTTC. This codes for CASSLDSNYGYTF.

This clone was detected only once. This chain connects TRBV30 to TRBJ1-3, with unresolved D. The CDR3 length is 16 residues. Germline assignment: CDR1 GTSNPN and CDR2 SVGIG (reference sequence). V lost 1 base, J lost 1 base, and 14 bases lay in between. CDR3 sequence (DNA): TGTGCCTGGAGTGCGAGTATCTCTTTATCTGGAAACACCATATATTTT. Translating gives CAWSASISLSGNTIYF. Together with reference TRBV30 and TRBJ1-3, the CDR3 gives the full variable domain: SQTIHQWPATLVQPVGSPLSLECTVEGTSNPNLYWYRQAAGRGLQLLFYSVGIGQISSEVPQNLSASRPQDRQFILSSKKLLLSDSGFYLCAWSASISLSGNTIYFGEGSWLTVV.

The V call is TRBV4-3, the J call TRBJ2-1; 12 bases agree with TRBD2. CDR3 length: 15 residues. V gave up 4 bases and J gave up 7 bases; unmatched junction bases: 5. The germline V gene has CDR1 LGHNA and CDR2 YSLEER. CDR3 amino acids: CASSPGLAGLNEQFF. The CDR3 DNA sequence: TGCGCCAGCAGCCCCGGACTAGCGGGACTAAATGAGCAGTTCTTC.

This chain joins TRBV28 and TRBJ2-1; D is possibly TRBD2 (7 bases). The V gene's germline CDR1 is MDHEN and CDR2 SYDVKM. CDR3 length: 14 amino acids. V was cut by 8 bases and J by 9 bases, with 20 bases left in between. The DNA of the CDR3 is TGTGCCAGCTCAGAGGGGGGGAAGTTTAGTGAGCAGTTCTTC. It is translated as CASSEGGKFSEQFF.

The V call is TRBV7-6, the J call TRBJ2-5; TRBD2 aligns across 16 bases. Germline loops: CDR1 SGHVS, CDR2 FNYEAQ. V gave up 5 bases and J gave up 5 bases; unmatched junction bases: 11. This CDR3 is built from 18 residues. The CDR3 is CASSDPGLAGGAGETQYF. CDR3 in DNA: TGTGCCAGCAGCGATCCGGGACTAGCGGGAGGGGCCGGGGAGACCCAGTACTTC.

The gene calls are TRBV6-5 and TRBJ1-1, with a weak D call TRBD1 (5 bases). Germline CDR1 is MNHEY and CDR2 is SVGAGI. V was clipped by 0 bases and J by 0 bases, with 11 bases between them. This CDR3 is built from 16 residues. CDR3 coding DNA: TGTGCCAGCAGTTACTCGGGGGGACCCATGAACACTGAAGCTTTCTTT. This encodes CASSYSGGPMNTEAFF.

This rearrangement joins TRBV28 to TRBJ2-7; 9 bases map to TRBD1. CDR1 MDHEN and CDR2 SYDVKM come from the germline V gene. This CDR3 has 15 amino acids. After removal of 6 bases from V and 5 bases from J, the junction contained 11 bases not matched to a gene. For the CDR3, the DNA is TGTGCCAGCAGATCTCCGGGACAGGGTGAGAACGAGCAGTACTTC. Encoded protein: CASRSPGQGENEQYF.

The J gene is TRBJ1-2, the V gene TRBV15; D is undetermined. Germline V gene lookup returns CDR1 LNHNV and CDR2 YYDKDF (reference sequence). V was cut by 0 bases and J by 5 bases, with 13 bases left in between. The CDR3 sequence is 15 residues long. CDR3 in amino acids: CATSREVEREYGYTF. The DNA of the CDR3 is TGTGCCACCAGCAGAGAAGTGGAGCGGGAATATGGCTACACCTTC. The whole variable domain, remainder taken from reference TRBV15 and TRBJ1-2, is DAMVIQNPRYQVTQFGKPVTLSCSQTLNHNVMYWYQQKSSQAPKLLFHYYDKDFNNEADTPDNFQSRRPNTSFCFLDIRSPGLGDTAMYLCATSREVEREYGYTFGSGTRLTVV.

The chain uses TRBV7-2 and TRBJ2-7; 10 positions match TRBD2. With V trimmed by 5 bases and J by 2 bases, 6 bases remained unmatched. Germline values: CDR1 SGHTA, CDR2 FQGNSA. CDR3 length: 15 residues. For the CDR3, the DNA is TGTGCCAGCAGCCTTCTAGCGGGAGTGACCTACGAGCAGTACTTC. This codes for CASSLLAGVTYEQYF.

The V gene is TRBV7-3, the J gene TRBJ2-5, with D perhaps being TRBD1 or TRBD2 (5 bases each). The CDR3 contains 16 residues. Germline assignment: CDR1 SGHTA and CDR2 FQGTGA. Trimming pared 5 bases from V and 4 bases from J, leaving 20 bases between. CDR3 coding DNA: TGTGCCAGCAGCCGAACGGGACCGGCCGCAGGAGAGACCCAGTACTTC. Protein: CASSRTGPAAGETQYF.

The chain combines TRBV6-5 with TRBJ1-2, with D possibly matching TRBD1 (6 bases). Germline V gene sequence: CDR1 MNHEY, CDR2 SVGAGI. The CDR3 consists of 12 residues. V lost 6 bases and J lost 6, with 11 bases in between. CDR3 sequence (DNA): TGTGCCAGCAGGTCTTACAGGGATGGCTACACCTTC. Its translation: CASRSYRDGYTF.

Of note for this clone: Other DNA sequences in the sample encode the same CDR3. This sequence joins TRBV7-2 and TRBJ2-2, with D maybe TRBD1 (5 bases). Germline V lookup: CDR1 SGHTA, CDR2 FQGNSA. Trimming removed 5 bases at V and 4 bases at J, with 11 bases between. CDR3 length equals 14 residues. CDR3 bases: TGTGCCAGCAGCCCCCGGCAGGGCACCGGGGAGCTGTTTTTT. Translated, it gives CASSPRQGTGELFF. The full variable domain, with the rest looked up from reference TRBV7-2 and TRBJ2-2, is GAGVSQSPSNKVTEKGKDVELRCDPISGHTALYWYRQSLGQGLEFLIYFQGNSAPDKSGLPSDRFSAERTGGSVSTLTIQRTQQEDSAVYLCASSPRQGTGELFFGEGSRLTVL.

This chain links TRBV18 with TRBJ2-2, with a weak D call TRBD1 (6 bases). The CDR3 length is 16 residues. V lost 1 base, J lost 5 bases, and 14 bases lay in between. Germline V CDR1 and CDR2: KGHSH, LQKENI. In DNA, the CDR3 is TGTGCCAGCTCACCACTAGAACATGGACAGACCGGGGAGCTGTTTTTT. This translates into CASSPLEHGQTGELFF.

The rearrangement links TRBV7-6 to TRBJ2-7; 7 bases map to TRBD1. The V gene's germline CDR1 is SGHVS and CDR2 FNYEAQ. CDR3 size: 15 residues. J lost 4 bases, V lost 5 bases, and 11 bases had no gene match. CDR3 sequence: CASSPGSEQGYEQYF. DNA of the CDR3: TGTGCCAGCAGCCCAGGTAGTGAACAGGGGTACGAGCAGTACTTC.

V is TRBV4-1 and J is TRBJ1-2, with 10 bases identical to TRBD1. Losses at the gene ends were 1 base for V and 5 bases for J; bases not matched to a gene: 10. CDR1 is MGHRA, CDR2 YSYEKL, per germline. CDR3 length: 17 amino acids. CDR3 sequence reads: CASSQVPGTGDQYGYTF. CDR3 nucleotides: TGCGCCAGCAGCCAAGTGCCCGGGACAGGGGATCAATATGGCTACACCTTC.

The sample holds one count of this clone. This chain links TRBV9 with TRBJ2-3; TRBD2 matches 7 bases. The ends lost 3 bases at V and 0 bases at J; junction bases unmatched: 10. The CDR3 consists of 17 residues. Germline CDR1 and CDR2: SGDLS and YYNGEE. CDR3 amino acids: CASSARPSGSSTDTQYF. CDR3 nucleotides: TGTGCCAGCAGCGCCCGCCCTAGCGGTTCTAGCACAGATACGCAGTATTTT.

CDR3 residues: CASSQDVWTSGRLDEQFF. CDR3 in DNA: TGCGCCAGCAGCCAAGATGTGTGGACTAGCGGGAGACTCGATGAGCAGTTCTTC. The chain combines TRBV4-1 with TRBJ2-1; 13 nucleotides agree with TRBD2. CDR1 and CDR2 (germline): MGHRA, YSYEKL. The CDR3 totals 18 residues. Trimming took 0 bases from V and 8 from J; bases not matched to a gene: 10.

This clone was found once. The V call is TRBV30, the J call TRBJ2-7; 7 positions agree with TRBD1. The germline gives CDR1 GTSNPN, CDR2 SVGIG (reference sequence). The trim removed 3 bases at V and 3 bases at J, leaving 2 bases unmatched. The CDR3 consists of 12 residues. DNA for the CDR3: TGTGCCTGGAGGGGGGACAGCTACGAGCAGTACTTC. It specifies CAWRGDSYEQYF.

This chain uses TRBV30 with TRBJ2-7, with D maybe TRBD1 (5 bases). The CDR3 loop spans 14 amino acids. CDR1 is GTSNPN, CDR2 SVGIG, per germline (reference sequence). V lost 3 bases, J lost 0 bases, and 12 bases lay in between. The CDR3 is CAWSGHESSYEQYF. The CDR3 bases are TGTGCCTGGAGCGGACACGAGAGCTCCTACGAGCAGTACTTC.

The chain joins TRBV2 to TRBJ2-1; 10 bases are a match to TRBD2. CDR1 is SNHLY and CDR2 is FYNNEI in the germline V gene. V was pared by 4 bases and J by 12 bases, with 9 bases of the junction left unmatched. There are 14 residues in the CDR3. DNA of the CDR3: TGTGCCAGCAGTGGGACTAGCGGTCCCTCTGGGCAGTTCTTC. Residues: CASSGTSGPSGQFF.

The gene calls are TRBV9 and TRBJ2-1, with TRBD1 matching 8 bases. The CDR3 has 15 residues. Trimming cost V 0 bases and J 6 bases; bases outside gene matches: 5. Germline values: CDR1 SGDLS, CDR2 YYNGEE. Here the CDR3 reads CASSVDGQGSNEQFF. In nucleotides, the CDR3 is TGTGCCAGCAGCGTAGATGGACAGGGATCCAATGAGCAGTTCTTC.